The 7 T cell receptor beta chains presented below share a single source sample, sequenced in a study of shared clonotypes between healthy human individuals. This table comes from immunoSEQ multiplex PCR, and its TCRdb copy is limited to in-frame clones, with some not included. Of approximately 1,000,000 clones listed, roughly 80% were seen once; the top ten hold 0.89%. The sample consisted of memory CD4+ T cells from PBMCs. As for subset: CD45RA-negative fraction. Source of these receptors: a man between 18 and 35 years old in good health. Some clones in this sample may be carry-over from other donors' samples.

This chain links TRBV7-2 with TRBJ2-1; 9 nucleotides agree with TRBD2. CDR3 length: 17 residues. CDR1 is SGHTA, CDR2 FQGNSA, per germline. V was clipped by 4 bases and J by 2 bases; unmatched bases: 9. The CDR3 DNA follows: TGTGCCAGCAGCTCCCCCACGGCGGGAGGGCCCTACAATGAGCAGTTCTTC. It codes for CASSSPTAGGPYNEQFF.

The V and J genes are TRBV6-1 and TRBJ1-1; possible D gene TRBD1, 5 bases. Trimming stripped 4 bases from V and 3 bases from J, with 15 bases between. Germline CDR1 is MNHNS and CDR2 is SASEGT. This CDR3 region has 15 residues. In DNA, the CDR3 is TGTGCCAGCAGTGCCCGGGGCGCGGGGGACACTGAAGCTTTCTTT. Its protein product is CASSARGAGDTEAFF.

This chain uses TRBV11-1 with TRBJ2-5, with 7 bases identical to TRBD2. CDR1 SGHAT and CDR2 FQDESV come from the germline V gene (reference sequence). The CDR3 is made up of 15 amino acids. V gave up 5 bases and J gave up 3 bases; unmatched junction bases: 9. The DNA for the CDR3 is TGTGCCAGCAGCCTGAGGGCTAGCGGAGAAGAGACCCAGTACTTC. This codes for CASSLRASGEETQYF.

The rearrangement uses TRBV7-8 and TRBJ1-2, with 10 bases identical to TRBD1. CDR3 size: 12 residues. Trimming removed 5 bases from V and 8 bases from J; junction bases left unmatched: 2. Germline CDR1 is SGHVS and CDR2 is FQNEAQ. CDR3 in amino acids: CASSRQGAGYTF. As DNA, the CDR3 is TGTGCCAGCAGCCGACAGGGGGCGGGCTACACCTTC. The full variable domain, in which reference TRBV7-8 and TRBJ1-2 provide the parts outside the CDR3, is GAGVSQSPRYKVAKRGQDVALRCDPISGHVSLFWYQQALGQGPEFLTYFQNEAQLDKSGLPSDRFFAERPEGSVSTLKIQRTQQEDSAVYLCASSRQGAGYTFGSGTRLTVV.

The chain recombines TRBV5-1 with TRBJ1-5; tentatively, D is TRBD1 (6 bases). Germline CDR1 reads SGHRS; CDR2 reads YFSETQ. The CDR3 runs to 14 residues. Between the trimmed V and J ends, which lost 4 bases and 7 bases, there was a span of 15 bases. CDR3 sequence reads: CASSVTGREQPQHF. The CDR3 nucleotides are TGCGCCAGCAGCGTTACAGGGCGGGAACAGCCCCAGCATTTT.

This clone was seen a single time. This chain joins TRBV11-2 and TRBJ1-2; a possible D gene is TRBD1 (6 bases). Trimming removed 3 bases from V and 1 base from J, with 15 bases in between. CDR3 length equals 16 residues. CDR1 and CDR2 from the germline V gene are SGHAT and FQNNGV. CDR3 sequence reads: CASSLRSGAVNYGYTF. The DNA of the CDR3 is TGTGCCAGCAGCTTGAGGTCGGGGGCAGTTAACTATGGCTACACCTTC.

V usage is TRBV2 and J usage is TRBJ2-5; D gene uncertain. Trimming removed 6 bases from V and 4 bases from J, with 15 bases in between. CDR3 size: 14 residues. CDR1 SNHLY and CDR2 FYNNEI come from the germline V gene. The CDR3 protein is CASRGLRVAETQYF. Here the CDR3 DNA reads TGTGCCAGCAGGGGCTTAAGGGTAGCAGAGACCCAGTACTTC.